The clone carrying this T cell receptor beta chain was counted ten times or more. The data originate from a study of T-cell reconstitution after alpha-beta-depleted transplantation in children. Preparing the TCRbeta library involved the use of unique molecular identifiers. A single record per CDR3 protein comes from TCRdb applying MiXCR to the PCR reads. The data contain 350,000 to 400,000 distinct CDR3 sequences, just over 20% of them singletons. The source is a human donor who donated a stem cell graft to a child with acute myeloid leukemia. Here the sequenced sample was PBMCs from the stem cell graft donor, taken from the stem cell graft.

The CDR3, as DNA: TGCAGTGCTAGGAAGGCGCGGATATCCTACGAGCAGTACTTC. This gives the protein CSARKARISYEQYF. The chain is built from TRBV20-1 and TRBJ2-7; unclear D gene. Trimming removed 3 bases at V and 1 base at J, with 13 bases between. The CDR3 spans 14 residues. The germline CDR1 and CDR2 sequences are DFQATT and SNEGSKA (reference sequence).